A selection of T cell receptor beta chains follows, all from one sample in a study of blood T cell repertoires in COVID-19. TCRdb keeps only in-frame clones here, not all; method: immunoSEQ multiplex PCR. The table includes a few hundred thousand clones, about 87% detected once. Sequencing was performed on peripheral blood. Receptors were obtained from a woman aged 25 to 39 who had recovered from COVID-19. Each CDR3 is given with its conserved first and last residue. A D gene is named only where the DNA matches it firmly. Clone size appears in some rows only: once, few, many, or a class for an expanded clone.

clone_size: -
v_call: TRBV6-2/TRBV6-3
j_call: TRBJ2-5
cdr3_length: 15
d_call: TRBD1
cdr3_aa: CASSQRDRVQETQYF
cdr3_nt: TGTGCCAGCAGTCAACGGGACAGGGTCCAAGAGACCCAGTACTTC

clone_size: -
v_call: TRBV28
j_call: TRBJ2-2
cdr3_length: 16
d_call: TRBD2
cdr3_aa: CASSFSSGRAPGELFF
cdr3_nt: TGTGCCAGCAGTTTCTCTAGCGGGAGGGCTCCCGGGGAGCTGTTTTTT

clone_size: -
v_call: TRBV7-3
j_call: TRBJ2-1
cdr3_length: 16
d_call: -
cdr3_aa: CASSLEGGEPYNEQFF
cdr3_nt: TGTGCCAGCAGCTTAGAAGGCGGGGAACCCTACAATGAGCAGTTCTTC

clone_size: -
v_call: TRBV24-1
j_call: TRBJ1-5
cdr3_length: 17
d_call: -
cdr3_aa: CATSDARYDSSNQPQHF
cdr3_nt: TGTGCCACCAGTGATGCCCGTTACGACAGTAGCAATCAGCCCCAGCATTTT

clone_size: -
v_call: TRBV4-1
j_call: TRBJ2-7
cdr3_length: 17
d_call: -
cdr3_aa: CASSREEAGAQSYEQYF
cdr3_nt: TGCGCCAGCAGCCGAGAGGAGGCGGGGGCGCAATCCTACGAGCAGTACTTC

clone_size: -
v_call: TRBV24-1
j_call: TRBJ1-5
cdr3_length: 14
d_call: -
cdr3_aa: CATSEGPSNQPQHF
cdr3_nt: TGTGCCACCAGTGAGGGGCCCAGCAATCAGCCCCAGCATTTT

clone_size: -
v_call: TRBV5-1
j_call: TRBJ1-2
cdr3_length: 12
d_call: -
cdr3_aa: CASSLENYGYTF
cdr3_nt: TGCGCCAGCAGCTTAGAGAACTATGGCTACACCTTC

clone_size: -
v_call: TRBV18
j_call: TRBJ2-2
cdr3_length: 16
d_call: TRBD1
cdr3_aa: CASRRSGTDQIGELFF
cdr3_nt: TGTGCCAGCCGAAGATCCGGGACAGATCAAATCGGGGAGCTGTTTTTT

clone_size: once
v_call: TRBV3-1/TRBV3-2
j_call: TRBJ2-7
cdr3_length: 12
d_call: -
cdr3_aa: CASSRGVSEQYF
cdr3_nt: TGTGCCAGCAGTAGGGGTGTATCCGAGCAGTACTTC

clone_size: -
v_call: TRBV5-5
j_call: TRBJ2-2
cdr3_length: 13
d_call: -
cdr3_aa: CASRWTPTGELFF
cdr3_nt: TGTGCCAGCAGGTGGACACCCACCGGGGAGCTGTTTTTT

clone_size: -
v_call: TRBV3-1/TRBV3-2
j_call: TRBJ1-5
cdr3_length: 13
d_call: -
cdr3_aa: CASSQMRHQPQHF
cdr3_nt: TGTGCCAGCAGCCAAATGAGGCATCAGCCCCAGCATTTT

clone_size: -
v_call: TRBV7-6
j_call: TRBJ2-3
cdr3_length: 17
d_call: TRBD1
cdr3_aa: CASSAGKTGQGTDTQYF
cdr3_nt: TGTGCCAGCAGCGCAGGAAAGACGGGACAGGGCACAGATACGCAGTATTTT

clone_size: once
v_call: TRBV2
j_call: TRBJ2-5
cdr3_length: 14
d_call: -
cdr3_aa: CASSPRMVQETQYF
cdr3_nt: TGTGCCAGCAGTCCGCGAATGGTGCAAGAGACCCAGTACTTC

clone_size: -
v_call: TRBV5-4
j_call: TRBJ2-7
cdr3_length: 16
d_call: TRBD2
cdr3_aa: CASSASLVAGPYEQYF
cdr3_nt: TGTGCCAGCTCAGCTTCCTTGGTAGCGGGTCCCTACGAGCAGTACTTC

clone_size: -
v_call: TRBV2
j_call: TRBJ2-1
cdr3_length: 15
d_call: TRBD2
cdr3_aa: CASRAPSGGPDEQFF
cdr3_nt: TGTGCCAGCAGGGCTCCTAGCGGGGGGCCGGATGAGCAGTTCTTC

clone_size: -
v_call: TRBV7-8
j_call: TRBJ1-2
cdr3_length: 15
d_call: -
cdr3_aa: CASSLAGRDGYGYTF
cdr3_nt: TGTGCCAGCAGCTTAGCAGGCAGGGATGGCTATGGCTACACCTTC

clone_size: -
v_call: TRBV28
j_call: TRBJ1-1
cdr3_length: 12
d_call: -
cdr3_aa: CASSLINTEAFF
cdr3_nt: TGTGCCAGCAGTTTAATAAACACTGAAGCTTTCTTT

clone_size: once
v_call: TRBV28
j_call: TRBJ1-2
cdr3_length: 14
d_call: TRBD1
cdr3_aa: CASEGTDRIYGYTF
cdr3_nt: TGTGCCAGCGAAGGGACAGATAGAATCTATGGCTACACCTTC

clone_size: once
v_call: TRBV5-1
j_call: TRBJ2-7
cdr3_length: 14
d_call: TRBD2
cdr3_aa: CASSPGGWGYEQYF
cdr3_nt: TGCGCCAGCAGCCCGGGAGGCTGGGGATACGAGCAGTACTTC

clone_size: -
v_call: TRBV2
j_call: TRBJ1-4
cdr3_length: 13
d_call: -
cdr3_aa: CASSGYRNEKLFF
cdr3_nt: TGTGCCAGCAGTGGGTACCGGAATGAAAAACTGTTTTTT

clone_size: -
v_call: TRBV5-8
j_call: TRBJ1-4
cdr3_length: 14
d_call: -
cdr3_aa: CASSFQGRGEKLFF
cdr3_nt: TGTGCCAGCAGCTTTCAGGGAAGGGGAGAAAAACTGTTTTTT

clone_size: -
v_call: TRBV14
j_call: TRBJ1-1
cdr3_length: 16
d_call: -
cdr3_aa: CASSQDLGQLNTEAFF
cdr3_nt: TGTGCCAGCAGCCAAGATTTAGGACAGTTGAACACTGAAGCTTTCTTT

clone_size: -
v_call: TRBV30
j_call: TRBJ2-7
cdr3_length: 12
d_call: -
cdr3_aa: CAWSGQGYEQYF
cdr3_nt: TGTGCCTGGAGTGGGCAGGGCTACGAGCAGTACTTC

clone_size: -
v_call: TRBV6-2/TRBV6-3
j_call: TRBJ2-7
cdr3_length: 16
d_call: TRBD2
cdr3_aa: CASSYSWRGVHYEQYF
cdr3_nt: TGTGCCAGCAGTTACTCGTGGCGGGGGGTACACTACGAGCAGTACTTC

clone_size: -
v_call: TRBV4-3
j_call: TRBJ2-1
cdr3_length: 17
d_call: -
cdr3_aa: CASSHLDRPSSYNEQFF
cdr3_nt: TGCGCCAGCAGCCATCTAGACAGGCCGAGCTCCTACAATGAGCAGTTCTTC

clone_size: few
v_call: TRBV5-4
j_call: TRBJ1-4
cdr3_length: 14
d_call: TRBD1
cdr3_aa: CASSLTGGREKLFF
cdr3_nt: TGTGCCAGCAGCTTGACAGGGGGTAGGGAAAAACTGTTTTTT

clone_size: -
v_call: TRBV27
j_call: TRBJ2-1
cdr3_length: 15
d_call: TRBD2
cdr3_aa: CASSLVAGGPSEQFF
cdr3_nt: TGTGCCAGCAGTTTAGTGGCGGGGGGGCCAAGTGAGCAGTTCTTC

clone_size: -
v_call: TRBV10-3
j_call: TRBJ1-4
cdr3_length: 14
d_call: TRBD1
cdr3_aa: CAISEGTGGVKLFF
cdr3_nt: TGTGCCATCAGTGAAGGGACAGGGGGTGTAAAACTGTTTTTT

clone_size: once
v_call: TRBV7-2
j_call: TRBJ1-2
cdr3_length: 15
d_call: -
cdr3_aa: CASSLATRSDYGYTF
cdr3_nt: TGTGCCAGCAGCTTAGCCACGAGGTCTGACTATGGCTACACCTTC

clone_size: -
v_call: TRBV11-2
j_call: TRBJ2-1
cdr3_length: 16
d_call: -
cdr3_aa: CASSLAGLRENNEQFF
cdr3_nt: TGTGCCAGCAGCTTGGCGGGACTGAGGGAGAACAATGAGCAGTTCTTC

clone_size: -
v_call: TRBV5-1
j_call: TRBJ2-1
cdr3_length: 15
d_call: -
cdr3_aa: CASSLDSSSYNEQFF
cdr3_nt: TGCGCCAGCAGCCTGGACTCGAGCTCCTACAATGAGCAGTTCTTC

clone_size: -
v_call: TRBV19
j_call: TRBJ2-5
cdr3_length: 13
d_call: -
cdr3_aa: CASSITAEETQYF
cdr3_nt: TGTGCCAGTAGTATCACAGCGGAAGAGACCCAGTACTTC

clone_size: -
v_call: TRBV10-3
j_call: TRBJ1-2
cdr3_length: 16
d_call: TRBD1
cdr3_aa: CAISAEGVRGNYGYTF
cdr3_nt: TGTGCCATCAGTGCGGAAGGAGTCAGGGGGAACTATGGCTACACCTTC

clone_size: -
v_call: TRBV19
j_call: TRBJ2-5
cdr3_length: 13
d_call: -
cdr3_aa: CASSIELERAQYF
cdr3_nt: TGTGCCAGTAGTATAGAACTAGAAAGGGCCCAGTACTTC

clone_size: -
v_call: TRBV18
j_call: TRBJ1-2
cdr3_length: 13
d_call: TRBD1
cdr3_aa: CASSPGTDRAATF
cdr3_nt: TGTGCCAGCTCACCTGGAACGGACAGGGCGGCCACCTTC

clone_size: -
v_call: TRBV3-1/TRBV3-2
j_call: TRBJ1-2
cdr3_length: 13
d_call: -
cdr3_aa: CASSLGQDYGYTF
cdr3_nt: TGTGCCAGCAGCCTGGGACAAGACTATGGCTACACCTTC

clone_size: -
v_call: TRBV29-1
j_call: TRBJ2-3
cdr3_length: 16
d_call: -
cdr3_aa: CSVEDALLPRTDTQYF
cdr3_nt: TGCAGCGTTGAAGATGCCCTCCTACCTAGGACAGATACGCAGTATTTT

clone_size: -
v_call: TRBV19
j_call: TRBJ2-5
cdr3_length: 13
d_call: -
cdr3_aa: CASSTRTEETQYF
cdr3_nt: TGTGCCAGTAGTACTAGGACAGAAGAGACCCAGTACTTC

clone_size: -
v_call: TRBV5-4
j_call: TRBJ2-1
cdr3_length: 16
d_call: TRBD2
cdr3_aa: CASSRTGTSGGTTQFF
cdr3_nt: TGTGCCAGCAGCAGAACCGGGACTAGCGGGGGAACAACCCAGTTCTTC

clone_size: -
v_call: TRBV5-4
j_call: TRBJ2-3
cdr3_length: 16
d_call: TRBD2
cdr3_aa: CASSPGPGLPTDTQYF
cdr3_nt: TGTGCCAGCAGCCCGGGACCGGGACTACCCACAGATACGCAGTATTTT

clone_size: -
v_call: TRBV5-1
j_call: TRBJ1-6
cdr3_length: 13
d_call: -
cdr3_aa: CASCDSVDSPLHF
cdr3_nt: TGCGCCAGTTGCGACAGCGTGGATTCACCCCTCCACTTT

clone_size: -
v_call: TRBV6-5
j_call: TRBJ1-1
cdr3_length: 13
d_call: -
cdr3_aa: CASRLGGNTEAFF
cdr3_nt: TGTGCCAGCAGGCTCGGGGGGAACACTGAAGCTTTCTTT

clone_size: -
v_call: TRBV28
j_call: TRBJ1-1
cdr3_length: 16
d_call: -
cdr3_aa: CASSSTGGVLNTEAFF
cdr3_nt: TGTGCCAGCAGTTCCACGGGGGGAGTTCTGAACACTGAAGCTTTCTTT

clone_size: -
v_call: TRBV27
j_call: TRBJ1-1
cdr3_length: 15
d_call: -
cdr3_aa: CASSPGGAMNTEAFF
cdr3_nt: TGTGCCAGCAGCCCGGGAGGGGCGATGAACACTGAAGCTTTCTTT

clone_size: -
v_call: TRBV19
j_call: TRBJ1-1
cdr3_length: 15
d_call: -
cdr3_aa: CASSILKRRNTEAFF
cdr3_nt: TGTGCCAGTAGTATCCTAAAACGGAGGAACACTGAAGCTTTCTTT

clone_size: -
v_call: TRBV4-2
j_call: TRBJ1-4
cdr3_length: 18
d_call: -
cdr3_aa: CASSQGLGETGRGEKLFF
cdr3_nt: TGTGCCAGCAGCCAAGGTCTGGGAGAGACAGGTAGAGGGGAAAAACTGTTTTTT

clone_size: -
v_call: TRBV27
j_call: TRBJ1-1
cdr3_length: 13
d_call: -
cdr3_aa: CATFTPRGTEAFF
cdr3_nt: TGTGCCACTTTCACCCCGCGTGGCACTGAAGCTTTCTTT

clone_size: once
v_call: TRBV19
j_call: TRBJ1-6
cdr3_length: 14
d_call: TRBD1
cdr3_aa: CASTEGQGDSPLHF
cdr3_nt: TGTGCCAGTACCGAGGGGCAGGGGGATTCACCCCTCCACTTT

clone_size: -
v_call: TRBV7-2
j_call: TRBJ1-2
cdr3_length: 14
d_call: -
cdr3_aa: CASSSAGWTRGYTF
cdr3_nt: TGTGCCAGCAGCTCCGCGGGTTGGACCAGGGGCTACACCTTC

clone_size: -
v_call: TRBV5-4
j_call: TRBJ1-2
cdr3_length: 14
d_call: TRBD1
cdr3_aa: CASSLGGQGDGYTF
cdr3_nt: TGTGCCAGCAGCTTGGGGGGCCAGGGGGACGGCTACACCTTC

clone_size: -
v_call: TRBV9
j_call: TRBJ2-2
cdr3_length: 16
d_call: TRBD1
cdr3_aa: CASSPRTGQNTGELFF
cdr3_nt: TGTGCCAGCAGCCCCCGGACAGGGCAAAACACCGGGGAGCTGTTTTTT

clone_size: few
v_call: TRBV30
j_call: TRBJ1-2
cdr3_length: 18
d_call: TRBD1
cdr3_aa: CAWRDRGKGLLGGYGYTF
cdr3_nt: TGTGCCTGGAGAGACAGGGGGAAAGGGCTTCTGGGCGGCTATGGCTACACCTTC

clone_size: -
v_call: TRBV2
j_call: TRBJ1-1
cdr3_length: 14
d_call: -
cdr3_aa: CASSESWGSPEAFF
cdr3_nt: TGTGCCAGCAGTGAAAGTTGGGGCAGCCCTGAAGCTTTCTTT

clone_size: -
v_call: TRBV2
j_call: TRBJ2-7
cdr3_length: 14
d_call: TRBD2
cdr3_aa: CASRQSSGGYEQYF
cdr3_nt: TGTGCCAGCAGACAATCTAGCGGGGGTTACGAGCAGTACTTC

clone_size: -
v_call: TRBV28
j_call: TRBJ1-1
cdr3_length: 17
d_call: TRBD1
cdr3_aa: CASSFSGTGSRNTEAFF
cdr3_nt: TGTGCCAGCAGTTTTTCAGGGACAGGGTCAAGGAACACTGAAGCTTTCTTT